The rows below give T cell receptor beta chains drawn from one sample of a study of blood T cell repertoires in COVID-19. The repertoire was sequenced with immunoSEQ multiplex PCR; TCRdb's copy has only in-frame clones and lacks some. This sample yields about 59,000 clones, of which approximately 80% are seen a single time; 25% to 35% belongs to the top ten. Sequences were obtained from peripheral blood. The receptors were sampled from a woman aged 80 or over with active or convalescent COVID-19. The CDR3 runs from the conserved cysteine through the conserved F or W. The order of the fields is CDR3 length, D gene, clone size, J gene, V gene, CDR3 protein, CDR3 DNA. A D gene is named only where the DNA matches it firmly. Rows give clone size only sometimes, using once, few, many, or a class for an expanded clone.

len: 12; d_gene: .; abundance: .; j_gene: TRBJ1-2; v_gene: TRBV28; CDR3aa: CASRQGNYGYTF; CDR3nt: TGTGCCAGCAGGCAGGGGAACTATGGCTACACCTTC
len: 16; d_gene: TRBD2; abundance: .; j_gene: TRBJ2-1; v_gene: TRBV3-1/TRBV3-2; CDR3aa: CASSQGVAGGGNEQFF; CDR3nt: TGTGCCAGCAGCCAAGGAGTAGCGGGGGGCGGCAATGAGCAGTTCTTC
len: 14; d_gene: .; abundance: .; j_gene: TRBJ1-1; v_gene: TRBV5-4; CDR3aa: CASSTTMGATEAFF; CDR3nt: TGTGCCAGCAGCACCACCATGGGGGCCACTGAAGCTTTCTTT
len: 12; d_gene: .; abundance: .; j_gene: TRBJ1-6; v_gene: TRBV28; CDR3aa: CASGRGNSPLHF; CDR3nt: TGTGCCAGTGGAAGGGGTAATTCACCCCTCCACTTT
len: 13; d_gene: .; abundance: .; j_gene: TRBJ1-6; v_gene: TRBV27; CDR3aa: CASSFSGVAPLHF; CDR3nt: TGTGCCAGCAGTTTTTCGGGGGTGGCACCCCTCCACTTT
len: 12; d_gene: .; abundance: .; j_gene: TRBJ2-5; v_gene: TRBV19; CDR3aa: CASSKYGETQYF; CDR3nt: TGTGCCAGTAGTAAATACGGGGAGACCCAGTACTTC
len: 14; d_gene: .; abundance: once; j_gene: TRBJ2-7; v_gene: TRBV3-1/TRBV3-2; CDR3aa: CASSQTPSSYEQYF; CDR3nt: TGTGCCAGCAGCCAAACCCCTAGCTCCTACGAGCAGTACTTC
len: 17; d_gene: TRBD1; abundance: .; j_gene: TRBJ2-3; v_gene: TRBV19; CDR3aa: CASSILSGTGDTDTQYF; CDR3nt: TGTGCCAGTAGTATACTATCCGGGACAGGGGACACAGATACGCAGTATTTT
len: 15; d_gene: .; abundance: .; j_gene: TRBJ2-2; v_gene: TRBV11-2; CDR3aa: CASSPSGVGTGELFF; CDR3nt: TGTGCCAGCAGCCCAAGCGGCGTGGGCACCGGGGAGCTGTTTTTT
len: 16; d_gene: TRBD2; abundance: once; j_gene: TRBJ2-3; v_gene: TRBV5-6; CDR3aa: CASSSYGAGGTDTQYF; CDR3nt: TGTGCCAGCAGCTCCTATGGGGCGGGGGGCACAGATACGCAGTATTTT
len: 13; d_gene: .; abundance: .; j_gene: TRBJ2-1; v_gene: TRBV27; CDR3aa: CASSPGNYNEQFF; CDR3nt: TGTGCCAGCAGCCCCGGGAACTACAATGAGCAGTTCTTC